The subject of this entry is one TCR delta chain. No cognate antigen has been identified for it. Base qualities are not recorded, but no much larger clone differs from it by a single base. In the same sample, other DNA sequences code for this CDR3. Pregnant women receiving prenatal care in Kampala, Uganda, were recruited, and the infants of these women were enrolled, with documentation of maternal HIV status required. Weekly visits were made to families, and infant clinical information, oral swabs and peripheral blood were collected beginning at 6 weeks of age and every 4 months thereafter. After blood was collected in heparin tubes, PBMC were isolated using Ficoll-Paque density gradient centrifugation and then cryopreserved. Library preparation was by RT-PCR. PBMC RNA was reverse transcribed with SuperScript II using gamma-chain- and delta-chain-specific primers to generate TCR cDNA. The cDNA was purified with AMPure XP beads, then amplified and indexed with Illumina adapters using the Nextera XT Index Kit. Sequencing of the gammadelta TCR libraries was done on an Illumina MiSeq using a V2 300-cycle kit. As for the authors' bioinformatics: Using MiXCR v2.1.12, CDR3 sequences were assembled, and reads were mapped onto D, J and V genes obtained from GenBank. Repertoire analyses of the CDR3 clonotypes were performed with VDJtools v1.2.1. TCRdb called clones anew from the public reads via CATT; matching DNA rows were later pooled. The V and J calls and clone size are TCRdb's, not the authors'. In this sample the table shows about 3,300 delta-chain clones, over 25% of which occur a single time. In total, the top ten clones hold about 7.5% of the sample.

This sample stems from a study of delta chains in infants with herpesvirus infections listed by TCRdb under 2023. Background for the entire study: The study prospectively followed a Ugandan infant birth cohort from birth to characterize gammadelta T cell responses to primary cytomegalovirus (CMV) infection. The study searched for a public fetal Vdelta1/Vgamma8 gammadelta TCR clonotype in infants who acquired CMV infection after birth. gammadelta TCRs were sequenced from PBMC of 15 to 20 CMV-infected infants (one congenitally infected) and under ten CMV-uninfected infants with enough sample available. Blood samples from the infants were grouped into approximate ages of 1.5, 4, 8 and 12 months. Previously published Belgian fetal and cord blood gammadelta TCR data were added only for comparison and were not generated in this cohort.

Results the study describes overall, beyond this receptor: Detection of the public clonotype was limited to the first time point after infection, and the public clonotype was not found in uninfected infants or in infants infected after 120 days. The authors noted a small sample size and no race- or environment-matched controls, since nearly all Ugandans acquire CMV before adulthood. The public clonotype might still be present below the detection limit in CMV-uninfected infants. Of about 18 CMV-infected infants, several carried the public Vdelta1 clonotype: three infants infected postnatally before 120 days of age and the congenitally infected infant. Public-clonotype frequency among Vdelta1 cells appeared to correlate inversely with age at infection and decayed rapidly, seemingly not persisting beyond two to three months.

From the germline V gene, CDR1 is GEAIGNYY and CDR2 is EKD. The CDR3 contains 19 residues, cysteine and phenylalanine counted. The sequence is cut down to CDR3 DNA, 57 bases in frame from base 1. Here V drops 0 bases and J drops 0 bases, and the junction holds 3 bases not matched to any gene. The sample in question was peripheral blood, obtained at time point 3 of longitudinal follow-up. The sequence is built from TRDV2 and TRDJ3; TRDD3 fits 11 bases in the junction. The clonotype originates from a human donor who was a Ugandan infant, either HIV-exposed or HIV-unexposed (not recorded which). CDR3 protein: CACDTWGIRSSWDTRQMFF. The nucleotide sequence is TGTGCCTGTGACACCTGGGGGATACGAAGCTCCTGGGACACCCGACAGATGTTTTTC.